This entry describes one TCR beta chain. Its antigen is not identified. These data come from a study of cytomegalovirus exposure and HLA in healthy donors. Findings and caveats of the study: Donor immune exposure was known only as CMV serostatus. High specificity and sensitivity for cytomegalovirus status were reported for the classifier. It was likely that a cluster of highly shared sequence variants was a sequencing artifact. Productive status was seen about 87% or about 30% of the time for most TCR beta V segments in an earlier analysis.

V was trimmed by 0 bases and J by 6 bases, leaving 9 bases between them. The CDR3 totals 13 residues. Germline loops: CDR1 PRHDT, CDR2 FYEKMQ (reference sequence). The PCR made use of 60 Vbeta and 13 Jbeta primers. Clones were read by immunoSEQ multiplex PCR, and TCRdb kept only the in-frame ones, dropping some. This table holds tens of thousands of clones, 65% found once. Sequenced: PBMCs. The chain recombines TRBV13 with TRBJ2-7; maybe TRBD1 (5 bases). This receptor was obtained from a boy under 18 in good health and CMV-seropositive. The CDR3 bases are TGTGCCAGCAGCTTAGGGCAGGGCGGCGAGCAGTACTTC. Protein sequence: CASSLGQGGEQYF.